What follows describes a single T cell receptor beta chain. The record originates from a study of blood T cell repertoires in COVID-19. At the level of the study: Spain, Italy and the United States supplied samples that represented acute and convalescent COVID-19. PBMCs, B-cell-depleted T cells, or T cells were the source of the cDNA or gDNA that made up the material.

Enrolled during active infection, Seattle patients were then followed longitudinally. Authors' analysis steps: Nucleated cell counts were estimated from reference gene primer amplification. Assay: immunoSEQ multiplex PCR; the TCRdb copy retains only in-frame clones and omits some. The D gene and trimming were derived from the DNA, and the V and J assignments and clone size from that table. The sample includes about 180,000 clones, roughly four fifths of them seen just once. Trimming removed 2 bases at V and 1 base at J, with 10 bases between. This CDR3 is 15 amino acids long. The germline V gene encodes CDR1 SGHVS and CDR2 FNYEAQ.

Source material: peripheral blood. The V call is TRBV7-6, the J call TRBJ2-3; D is ambiguous. This TCR was sampled from a woman aged 70-85 years with COVID-19, enrolled during active disease. The CDR3 loop reads CASSLLKTRTDTQYF. CDR3 nucleotides: TGTGCCAGCAGCTTATTAAAGACTCGCACAGATACGCAGTATTTT. Full variable domain (outside the CDR3, taken from reference TRBV7-6 and TRBJ2-3): GAGVSQSPRYKVTKRGQDVALRCDPISGHVSLYWYRQALGQGPEFLTYFNYEAQQDKSGLPNDRFSAERPEGSISTLTIQRTEQRDSAMYRCASSLLKTRTDTQYFGPGTRLTVL.